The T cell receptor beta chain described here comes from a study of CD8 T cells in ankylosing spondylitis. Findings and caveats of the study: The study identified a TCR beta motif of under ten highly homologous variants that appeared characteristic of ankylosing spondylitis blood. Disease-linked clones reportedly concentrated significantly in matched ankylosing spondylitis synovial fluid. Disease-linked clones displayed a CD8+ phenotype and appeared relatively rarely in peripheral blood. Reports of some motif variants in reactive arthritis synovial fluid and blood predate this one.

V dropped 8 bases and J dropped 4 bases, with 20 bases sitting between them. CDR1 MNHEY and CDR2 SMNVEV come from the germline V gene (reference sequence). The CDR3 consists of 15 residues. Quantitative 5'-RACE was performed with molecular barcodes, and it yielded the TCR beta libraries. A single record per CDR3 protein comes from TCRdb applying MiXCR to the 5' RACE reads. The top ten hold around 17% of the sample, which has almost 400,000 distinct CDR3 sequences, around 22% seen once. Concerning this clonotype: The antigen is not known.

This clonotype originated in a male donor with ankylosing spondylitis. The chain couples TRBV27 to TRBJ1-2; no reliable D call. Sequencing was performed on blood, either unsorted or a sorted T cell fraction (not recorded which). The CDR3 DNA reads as TGTGCCAGCCCAGGAAAGGAGGGAGAGGTCTATGGCTACACCTTC. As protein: CASPGKEGEVYGYTF.